Following are 25 T cell receptor beta chains from one sample sequenced in a study of cytotoxic CD8 clonotypes in ibrutinib-treated CLL. The repertoire was sequenced with immunoSEQ multiplex PCR; TCRdb's copy has only in-frame clones and lacks some. The sample contains 160,000 or so clones, approximately 77% of which appear only once. Sequences were derived from PBMCs, sampled after 12 months of ibrutinib treatment. All receptors come from a human donor with chronic lymphocytic leukemia.

V usage is TRBV6-5 and J usage is TRBJ1-1, with D possibly TRBD1 on 5 matching bases. V shed 5 bases and J shed 4 bases, with 14 bases lying between them. CDR3 length: 14 amino acids. The V gene's germline CDR1 is MNHEY and CDR2 SVGAGI. CDR3 amino acids: CASSPGGRGTEAFF. The CDR3 DNA sequence: TGTGCCAGCAGTCCTGGGGGTCGGGGCACTGAAGCTTTCTTT.

The chain employs TRBV19 and TRBJ1-3, with 7 bases fitting TRBD1. Unmatched junction bases numbered 5, after V lost 6 bases and J lost 0 bases. The length of the CDR3 is 15 residues. Per germline, CDR1 LNHDA and CDR2 SQIVND (reference sequence). The CDR3: CASRLDRVSGNTIYF. In nucleotides, the CDR3 is TGTGCCAGTAGGCTTGACAGGGTCTCTGGAAACACCATATATTTT.

The chain carries TRBV7-2 and TRBJ1-6; no clear D gene. The CDR3 spans 18 residues. CDR1 is SGHTA, CDR2 FQGNSA, per germline. The ends were cut back, 5 bases at V and 3 bases at J, with 20 bases in the middle. The CDR3 loop is CASSQTMATADYNSPLHF. CDR3 in DNA: TGTGCCAGCAGCCAAACTATGGCAACGGCAGACTATAATTCACCCCTCCACTTT.

The J gene is TRBJ2-1, the V gene TRBV4-3; perhaps D is TRBD1 or TRBD2 (6 bases each). Germline CDR1 reads LGHNA; CDR2 reads YSLEER. The CDR3 covers 16 residues. Trimming left V 1 base short and J 9 bases short, with 19 bases between. Here the CDR3 reads CASSQVPRGGLGEQFF. CDR3 DNA: TGCGCCAGCAGCCAAGTCCCCAGGGGAGGTCTTGGTGAGCAGTTCTTC.

The chain couples TRBV7-2 to TRBJ2-1; 7 nucleotides agree with TRBD1. V lost 5 bases to trimming and J lost 9 bases; unmatched junction nucleotides: 13. There are 15 residues in the CDR3. Per the germline V gene, CDR1 is SGHTA and CDR2 is FQGNSA. The CDR3 loop reads CASSSRDRRFGEQFF. CDR3 coding DNA: TGTGCCAGCAGCAGCCGGGACAGAAGGTTTGGTGAGCAGTTCTTC.

The chain links TRBV18 to TRBJ2-7; TRBD2 aligns across 8 bases. The V gene end was trimmed by 3 bases and the J gene end by 3 bases; junction bases not matched to a gene: 4. The CDR3 extends over 14 amino acids. Germline V gene lookup returns CDR1 KGHSH and CDR2 LQKENI. DNA for the CDR3: TGTGCCAGCTCACCTCCCGGGAGGGTCTACGAGCAGTACTTC. Translation gives CASSPPGRVYEQYF.

The V gene is TRBV19, the J gene TRBJ2-6; D remains ambiguous. V was cut by 7 bases and J by 0 bases, with 13 bases left in between. Germline V gene lookup returns CDR1 LNHDA and CDR2 SQIVND (reference sequence). This CDR3 comprises 16 residues. CDR3 in amino acids: CASMEPLRSGANVLTF. CDR3 sequence (DNA): TGTGCCAGTATGGAGCCACTCCGCTCTGGGGCCAACGTCCTGACTTTC.

DNA for the CDR3: TGTGCCAGCAGCCTTCGTCGACAGGGCACAGATACGCAGTATTTT. This translates into CASSLRRQGTDTQYF. The chain combines TRBV5-4 with TRBJ2-3, with a weak D call TRBD1 (6 bases). The CDR3 has 15 residues. CDR1 and CDR2 from the germline V gene are SGHNT and YYREEE (reference sequence). The germline V and J ends were trimmed by 4 bases and 1 base, with 13 bases remaining between them.

The chain is built from TRBV9 and TRBJ1-2, with 9 bases lining up with TRBD1. With 4 bases clipped from V and 3 bases from J, the junction kept 4 bases outside the gene matches. This CDR3 contains 14 residues. In germline, CDR1 is SGDLS, CDR2 YYNGEE. The CDR3 DNA is TGTGCCAGCAGCCCACAGGGGGCTGACTATGGCTACACCTTC. It translates to CASSPQGADYGYTF.

This clone came up once. The genes are TRBV7-2 and TRBJ2-1, with D possibly TRBD1 on 6 matching bases. The V gene's germline CDR1 is SGHTA and CDR2 FQGNSA. With 7 bases removed from V and 0 bases from J, the gap between germline ends came to 13 bases. The CDR3 spans 15 residues. CDR3 DNA sequence: TGTGCCAGCACCCAGGGGCTGAGCTCCTACAATGAGCAGTTCTTC. Protein: CASTQGLSSYNEQFF. The variable domain in full, with the rest retrieved from reference TRBV7-2 and TRBJ2-1, is GAGVSQSPSNKVTEKGKDVELRCDPISGHTALYWYRQSLGQGLEFLIYFQGNSAPDKSGLPSDRFSAERTGGSVSTLTIQRTQQEDSAVYLCASTQGLSSYNEQFFGPGTRLTVL.

A single count supports this clone. The CDR3 is CASSPEAGATYNEQFF. In DNA, the CDR3 is TGTGCCAGCTCCCCTGAAGCGGGCGCTACCTACAATGAGCAGTTCTTC. The rearrangement joins TRBV28 to TRBJ2-1, with D possibly matching TRBD2 (6 bases). This CDR3 comprises 16 residues. Trimming removed 8 bases at V and 2 bases at J, with 19 bases between. Germline CDR1 MDHEN, CDR2 SYDVKM.

V and J are TRBV2 and TRBJ1-1, with a weak D call TRBD1 (6 bases). The CDR3 has 14 residues. Trimming took 5 bases from V and 2 from J, leaving 12 bases between them. Per germline, CDR1 SNHLY and CDR2 FYNNEI. CDR3 coding DNA: TGTGCCAGCAGTCCCAGGACAGTCAACACTGAAGCTTTCTTT. Translated, it gives CASSPRTVNTEAFF.

This clone occurred a few times. The chain employs TRBV11-2 and TRBJ2-7; D gene unclear. V lost 0 bases and J lost 1, with 10 bases in between. The V gene's germline CDR1 is SGHAT and CDR2 FQNNGV. The CDR3 has 15 amino acids. The CDR3 loop is CASSLEYGDSYEQYF. Written as DNA, the CDR3 is TGTGCCAGCAGCTTAGAGTATGGGGATTCCTACGAGCAGTACTTC.

This clone appeared once. CDR3 DNA sequence: TGTGCCAGCAGTTTATCCCTCGGTGACCTCTATAATTCACCCCTCCACTTT. Its translation is CASSLSLGDLYNSPLHF. The rearrangement joins TRBV28 to TRBJ1-6, with D unclear. Trimming removed 1 base at V and 3 bases at J, with 13 bases between. The CDR3 runs to 17 residues. Germline V gene data show CDR1 as MDHEN and CDR2 as SYDVKM.

This clone was seen once. The chain carries TRBV11-2 and TRBJ2-7; D not certain. The CDR3 length is 13 residues. Germline CDR1 and CDR2: SGHAT and FQNNGV. V shed 1 base and J shed 3 bases, with 7 bases lying between them. In nucleotides, the CDR3 is TGTGCCAGCAGCTTAGGAGTGGGCTACGAGCAGTACTTC. It yields the protein CASSLGVGYEQYF.

This chain connects TRBV11-2 to TRBJ2-5, with 7 bases fitting TRBD2. Germline loops: CDR1 SGHAT, CDR2 FQNNGV. This CDR3 region has 17 residues. V lost 3 bases, J lost 4 bases, and 14 bases stayed unmatched. Written as DNA, the CDR3 is TGTGCCAGCAGCTTCGGGAGTGGGGGAGGGAACCCAGAGACCCAGTACTTC. It specifies CASSFGSGGGNPETQYF.

The chain recombines TRBV9 with TRBJ2-1; 10 positions match TRBD1. CDR3 length: 17 amino acids. The trim removed 3 bases at V and 1 base at J, leaving 7 bases unmatched. The V gene's germline CDR1 is SGDLS and CDR2 YYNGEE. The CDR3 nucleotides are TGTGCCAGCAGCGACCCGCGGACAGGGGGGTCCTACAATGAGCAGTTCTTC. Its protein product is CASSDPRTGGSYNEQFF. Based on the CDR3 plus reference TRBV9 and TRBJ2-1, the full variable domain is DSGVTQTPKHLITATGQRVTLRCSPRSGDLSVYWYQQSLDQGLQFLIQYYNGEERAKGNILERFSAQQFPDLHSELNLSSLELGDSALYFCASSDPRTGGSYNEQFFGPGTRLTVL.

This clone was picked up one time. The gene calls are TRBV28 and TRBJ1-1, with D unresolved. The CDR3 length is 15 residues. Trimming stripped 2 bases from V and 1 base from J, with 11 bases between. Germline loops: CDR1 MDHEN, CDR2 SYDVKM. As DNA, the CDR3 is TGTGCCAGCAGTTTAATCACCGGGCAGAACACTGAAGCTTTCTTT. It yields the protein CASSLITGQNTEAFF.

J is TRBJ2-5 and V is TRBV6-6; TRBD1 agrees at 10 bases. CDR1 is MNHNY, CDR2 SVGAGI, per germline (reference sequence). With 5 bases clipped from V and 4 bases from J, the junction kept 4 bases outside the gene matches. There are 14 residues in the CDR3. The CDR3 bases are TGTGCCAGCAGTCGTCGGACAGGGGGAGAGACCCAGTACTTC. The encoded protein is CASSRRTGGETQYF.

CDR3 nucleotides: TGTGCCAGTAGTATAGATATGACCGCCTACGAGCAGTACTTC. Translating it yields CASSIDMTAYEQYF. The chain has TRBV19 and TRBJ2-7; D ambiguous. Germline V gene data show CDR1 as LNHDA and CDR2 as SQIVND (reference sequence). Trimming shortened V by 0 bases and J by 2 bases, and 8 bases separated the two germline ends. CDR3 length: 14 residues.

CDR3 sequence (DNA): TGTGCCAGCAGCTTAGAGGGTCGTGCGGGCTCTGGCTACACCTTC. Translating it yields CASSLEGRAGSGYTF. J is TRBJ1-2 and V is TRBV7-2; D is unresolved. Germline V gives CDR1 SGHTA, CDR2 FQGNSA. The CDR3 is 15 residues long. The ends were cut back, 1 base at V and 7 bases at J, with 16 bases in the middle.

The V call is TRBV18, the J call TRBJ1-2; 9 positions agree with TRBD1. CDR3 length: 16 amino acids. With 5 bases clipped from V and 3 bases from J, the junction kept 10 bases outside the gene matches. Germline V gene data show CDR1 as KGHSH and CDR2 as LQKENI. This chain's CDR3 is CASSKRDRAPDYGYTF. The CDR3 DNA sequence: TGTGCCAGCTCAAAAAGGGACAGGGCGCCTGACTATGGCTACACCTTC.

This clone has a handful of counts. CDR3 sequence: CASSLFPSQGSNGYTF. The CDR3 DNA is TGTGCCAGCAGTTTATTCCCCTCTCAGGGGTCCAATGGCTACACCTTC. The rearrangement uses TRBV27 and TRBJ1-2; perhaps TRBD1 as D (6 bases). The V gene lost 1 base and the J gene lost 6 bases, with 18 bases spanning the gap. The CDR3 is 16 residues long. CDR1 and CDR2 (germline): MNHEY, SMNVEV (reference sequence).

J is TRBJ2-5 and V is TRBV5-1; 8 bases agree with TRBD1. After removal of 5 bases from V and 4 bases from J, the junction contained 4 bases not matched to a gene. The germline CDR1 and CDR2 sequences are SGHRS and YFSETQ. The CDR3 sequence is 13 residues long. The CDR3 region is CASSSTGVETQYF. The DNA of the CDR3 is TGCGCCAGCAGTTCGACAGGGGTAGAGACCCAGTACTTC.

The chain couples TRBV18 to TRBJ2-5; possible D gene TRBD1, 6 bases. CDR1 KGHSH and CDR2 LQKENI come from the germline V gene. The CDR3 has 11 amino acids. Trimming removed 6 bases from V and 5 bases from J, with 7 bases in between. CDR3 region: CASSQGETQYF. As DNA, the CDR3 is TGTGCCAGCTCGCAGGGGGAGACCCAGTACTTC.